This TCR beta chain was captured in a study of cytomegalovirus exposure and HLA in healthy donors. Regarding the study as a whole: The authors later found HLA-associated TCR beta chains more clonally expanded than equally common others.

The study ran its PCR with 60 Vbeta and 13 Jbeta primers. Original handling: A follow-up analysis tallied about 80 million unique TCR beta chains, roughly 11 million shared. Some clones are missing from TCRdb's copy, which holds only in-frame ones; the method was immunoSEQ multiplex PCR. D and trimming come from the DNA, and the V and J calls and clone size come from that table. The table gives about 120,000 clones; the top ten clones make up approximately 1.7% of it. Those who donated were healthy bone marrow donors. Per germline, CDR1 SGHDN and CDR2 FVKESK. CDR3 length: 15 amino acids. V lost 1 base, J lost 1 base, and 10 bases lay in between. With regard to this clone: The antigen is undetermined.

The chain uses TRBV14 and TRBJ1-2, with a tentative D call TRBD1 (6 bases). The clonotype comes from a woman aged 35 to 49 in good health and CMV-seropositive. The specimen sequenced was PBMCs. CDR3 sequence: CASSQGTAHNYGYTF. The CDR3 DNA is TGTGCCAGCAGCCAAGGGACAGCTCATAACTATGGCTACACCTTC.